This TCR beta chain derives from a study of cytomegalovirus exposure and HLA in healthy donors. Overall study findings and caveats: In a later analysis, TCR beta V- and J-gene trimming was associated with a missense DCLRE1C variant. In vitro assays verified that three CMV-associated chains recognized CMV antigens specifically. Cytomegalovirus-associated status was assigned to more than 150 TCR beta chains. Usually a TCR sequence was rare, but some public TCRs were found in many donors.

The CDR3 is made up of 19 amino acids. CDR1 MGHRA and CDR2 YSYEKL come from the germline V gene. J gave up 4 bases and V 2 bases, and 8 bases lay outside the gene matches. The study ran its PCR with 60 Vbeta and 13 Jbeta primers. Generated by immunoSEQ multiplex PCR, the TCRdb table keeps only in-frame clones and is missing some. The sample lists 150,000 or so clones; roughly 79% were seen once. In the case of this clone: The antigen is undetermined.

The receptor comes from a man aged 25-40 years in good health and CMV-seropositive. The V and J genes are TRBV4-1 and TRBJ2-2; 15 positions match TRBD2. Sequencing input: PBMCs. CDR3 region: CASSQPGLAGGLITGELFF. The CDR3, as DNA: TGCGCCAGCAGCCAACCGGGACTAGCGGGAGGTTTAATCACCGGGGAGCTGTTTTTT.